These 21 T cell receptor beta chains came from one sample sequenced in a study of identical twins. TCRdb re-analysed the 5' RACE reads in MiXCR, keeping a single row per CDR3 protein. The sample lists more than 350,000 distinct CDR3 sequences, about 9% occurring once. Sequencing was carried out using naive T cells sorted from blood. These receptors originate from a woman aged 50 to 60 in good health.

There are a few counts of this clonotype. The chain recombines TRBV6-1 with TRBJ2-1; 11 nucleotides align to TRBD1. Germline CDR1 is MNHNS and CDR2 is SASEGT. With 7 bases clipped from V and 7 bases from J, the junction kept 6 bases outside the gene matches. There are 14 residues in the CDR3. The CDR3 reads CASTRTGGKNEQFF. The CDR3 DNA is TGTGCCAGCACTAGGACAGGGGGCAAGAATGAGCAGTTCTTC.

This clonotype was seen a handful of times. The CDR3 region is CSLSALGRETQYF. The CDR3 DNA follows: TGCAGCCTCAGTGCGTTGGGGAGGGAGACCCAGTACTTC. The chain uses TRBV29-1 and TRBJ2-5, with D possibly matching TRBD2 (6 bases). There are 13 residues in the CDR3. The V and J ends lost 8 bases and 5 bases respectively, with 18 bases between them. Germline assignment: CDR1 SQVTM and CDR2 ANQGSEA.

The sample holds many counts of this clonotype. V is TRBV6-5 and J is TRBJ2-2; TRBD2 might be the D (6 bases). The CDR3 runs to 15 residues. The V end lost 1 base, the J end lost 6 bases, and 12 bases lay between the germline ends. Germline-derived CDR1 and CDR2 are MNHEY and SVGAGI. DNA of the CDR3: TGTGCCAGCAGTTACTGGCGGGGAGCCGCCGGGGAGCTGTTTTTT. This translates into CASSYWRGAAGELFF.

At least ten counts were recorded for this clonotype. The chain is built from TRBV4-2 and TRBJ2-1; 10 bases are shared with TRBD2. The CDR3 totals 19 residues. Germline-derived CDR1 and CDR2 are LGHNA and YNFKEQ. Germline trimming cut 4 bases from V and 1 base from J; bases unmatched to any gene: 13. The CDR3, as DNA: TGTGCCAGCAGCCCGGCGTGGGCTAGCGGGAGTGTATCCTACAATGAGCAGTTCTTC. Translation gives CASSPAWASGSVSYNEQFF.

This clonotype was recorded at least ten times. V and J are TRBV4-1 and TRBJ2-5; D might be TRBD1 or TRBD2, each matching 5 bases. CDR3 length equals 13 residues. Germline V gives CDR1 MGHRA, CDR2 YSYEKL. Trimming removed 4 bases at V and 0 bases at J, with 6 bases between. This chain's CDR3 is CASSPGHQETQYF. CDR3 nucleotides: TGCGCCAGCAGCCCGGGACACCAAGAGACCCAGTACTTC.

This clonotype was observed many times. V is TRBV10-3 and J is TRBJ2-3; 8 positions match TRBD1. Germline V lookup: CDR1 ENHRY, CDR2 SYGVKD. Trimming took 2 bases from V and 3 from J; bases not matched to a gene: 1. The CDR3 contains 14 residues. The CDR3 nucleotides are TGTGCCATCAGTGAGACAGGGGGAACAGATACGCAGTATTTT. Translation: CAISETGGTDTQYF.

There are a few counts of this clonotype. The DNA for the CDR3 is TGTGCCAGCAGCTTTGGACCCGGGACTAGCGGTCAATTCTCCTACAATGAGCAGTTCTTC. This translates into CASSFGPGTSGQFSYNEQFF. V is TRBV27 and J is TRBJ2-1; 11 nucleotides line up with TRBD2. The CDR3 has 20 residues. CDR1 and CDR2 (germline): MNHEY, SMNVEV (reference sequence). V dropped 6 bases and J dropped 0; count of bases not matched to a gene: 16.

This clonotype occurred many times. The CDR3 DNA sequence: TGTGCCAGCAGCTTTTTGATCCCACCAGTGGTCTATAGCAATCAGCCCCAGCATTTT. Protein product: CASSFLIPPVVYSNQPQHF. V gene TRBV11-2 combines with J gene TRBJ1-5; unclear D gene. Trimming left V 3 bases short and J 0 bases short, with 21 bases between. This CDR3 contains 19 residues. From germline, CDR1 is SGHAT and CDR2 FQNNGV.

The gene calls are TRBV6-5 and TRBJ2-2; D uncertain. This CDR3 region has 13 residues. Trimming shortened V by 6 bases and J by 4 bases, and 9 bases separated the two germline ends. Germline CDR1 and CDR2: MNHEY and SVGAGI. The CDR3 sequence is CASRFSATGELFF. DNA of the CDR3: TGTGCCAGCAGGTTTAGTGCCACCGGGGAGCTGTTTTTT.

This clonotype was found many times. The chain carries TRBV5-1 and TRBJ2-7; D is undetermined. V lost 2 bases to trimming and J lost 0 bases, with 9 bases between them. The CDR3 has 14 amino acids. Germline V gene sequence: CDR1 SGHRS, CDR2 YFSETQ. The CDR3 nucleotides are TGCGCCAGCAGCTTAAGGTCCGACTCCTACGAGCAGTACGTC. Amino acids: CASSLRSDSYEQYV.

This clonotype was counted at least ten times. The chain couples TRBV5-1 to TRBJ2-3; weak D call: TRBD2 (5 bases). The V gene lost 3 bases and the J gene lost 1 base, with 15 bases spanning the gap. The CDR3 sequence is 16 residues long. CDR1 is SGHRS, CDR2 YFSETQ, per germline. The CDR3 is CASSSDPPAGTDTQYF. Written as DNA, the CDR3 is TGCGCCAGCAGCTCCGACCCACCAGCGGGCACAGATACGCAGTATTTT.

This clonotype was recorded a few times. V and J are TRBV4-1 and TRBJ2-1; TRBD2 matches 12 bases. Germline V gene sequence: CDR1 MGHRA, CDR2 YSYEKL. The CDR3 consists of 15 residues. V dropped 7 bases and J dropped 7; count of bases not matched to a gene: 8. In DNA, the CDR3 is TGCGCCAGCAAACCTAGCGGGAGGGCTAGTAATGAGCAGTTCTTC. This encodes CASKPSGRASNEQFF.

Comment on this clonotype: Germline is not matched at one junction end, which may reflect a read error. The genes are TRBV3-1 and TRBJ2-1, with no clear D. There are 16 residues in the CDR3. Germline assignment: CDR1 LGHDT and CDR2 YNNKEL (reference sequence). The CDR3 DNA is TGTGCCAGCAGCCAGGTAAACGCACGATGGGTGGATGAGGAGTTCTTC. It yields the protein CASSQVNARWVDEEFF.

This clonotype was observed a single time. This could be a read error, since a much larger clone is one nucleotide away. V is TRBV7-2 and J is TRBJ2-4, with 9 bases aligning to TRBD2. CDR1 and CDR2 from the germline V gene are SGHTA and FQGNSA. The CDR3 sequence is 15 residues long. CDR3 nucleotides: TGTGCCAGCAGCTTCCCTAGCGGGGATCGAAACATGCAGTACTTC. Protein sequence: CASSFPSGDRNMQYF.

CDR3 sequence: CASSLEARTDTQYF. As DNA, the CDR3 is TGTGCCAGCAGTTTAGAGGCGCGCACAGATACGCAGTATTTT. V gene TRBV12-3 or TRBV12-4 combines with J gene TRBJ2-3; the D is unclear. The CDR3 runs to 14 residues. Trimming pared 1 base from V and 1 base from J, leaving 6 bases between.

The V gene is TRBV20-1, the J gene TRBJ2-3, with a possible D match to TRBD2 (6 bases). The CDR3 is 14 residues long. Germline CDR1 DFQATT, CDR2 SNEGSKA (reference sequence). With 6 bases removed from V and 2 bases from J, the gap between germline ends came to 15 bases. The CDR3 nucleotides read TGCAGTGCCGCCTCGGGACTCAACACAGATACGCAGTATTTT. Translating it yields CSAASGLNTDTQYF.

This sequence joins TRBV12-3 or TRBV12-4 and TRBJ2-7; perhaps TRBD1 as D (5 bases). The CDR3 extends over 13 amino acids. Trimming took off 3 bases at V and 2 bases at J, with 8 bases between the two ends. CDR3 in amino acids: CASSFQDTYEQYV. The CDR3 nucleotides read TGTGCCAGCAGTTTCCAGGACACCTACGAGCAGTACGTC.

V usage is TRBV29-1 and J usage is TRBJ2-2, with 11 bases aligning to TRBD2. V was pared by 5 bases and J by 0 bases, with 11 bases of the junction left unmatched. The CDR3 spans 18 residues. Germline assignment: CDR1 SQVTM and CDR2 ANQGSEA. The CDR3 loop is CSVSETPTSGANTGELFF. DNA of the CDR3: TGCAGCGTTTCGGAGACTCCGACTAGCGGGGCGAACACCGGGGAGCTGTTTTTT.

This clonotype was seen a few times. This chain links TRBV27 with TRBJ1-4; no definite D call. The CDR3 extends over 18 amino acids. Germline CDR1 MNHEY, CDR2 SMNVEV (reference sequence). V was clipped by 5 bases and J by 1 base, with 20 bases between them. The CDR3 here is CASSPTTLTLRTNEKLFF. Here the CDR3 DNA reads TGTGCCAGCAGTCCGACGACGCTTACGCTCCGAACTAATGAAAAACTGTTTTTT. The full variable domain, completed using reference TRBV27 and TRBJ1-4, is EAQVTQNPRYLITVTGKKLTVTCSQNMNHEYMSWYRQDPGLGLRQIYYSMNVEVTDKGDVPEGYKVSRKEKRNFPLILESPSPNQTSLYFCASSPTTLTLRTNEKLFFGSGTQLSVL.

This clonotype was seen more than once but under ten times. The chain links TRBV7-9 to TRBJ2-1; weak D call: TRBD2 (6 bases). The length of the CDR3 is 11 residues. V was shortened by 5 bases and J by 15 bases, with 14 bases between the two germline ends. Germline values: CDR1 SEHNR, CDR2 FQNEAQ (reference sequence). CDR3 sequence reads: CASSETGDRFF. The CDR3 DNA reads TGTGCCAGCAGCGAAACGGGGGATCGGTTCTTC. Complete variable domain (other parts from reference TRBV7-9 and TRBJ2-1): DTGVSQNPRHKITKRGQNVTFRCDPISEHNRLYWYRQTLGQGPEFLTYFQNEAQLEKSRLLSDRFSAERPKGSFSTLEIQRTEQGDSAMYLCASSETGDRFFGPGTRLTVL.

This chain connects TRBV7-9 to TRBJ1-1; 8 bases map to TRBD1. This CDR3 has 15 amino acids. Germline V gene data show CDR1 as SEHNR and CDR2 as FQNEAQ (reference sequence). Unmatched junction bases numbered 11, after V lost 5 bases and J lost 6 bases. CDR3 sequence (DNA): TGTGCCAGCAGCATTACAGGGGGATCTGCCCCTGAAGCTTTCTTT. Translating it yields CASSITGGSAPEAFF.